This T cell receptor (beta chain) is from a study of blood T cell repertoires in COVID-19. Study information: Samples came from the United States, Italy and Spain, spanning acute and convalescent COVID-19. PBMCs, B-cell-depleted T cells, or T cells were the source of the cDNA or gDNA that made up the material.

Original analysis: Estimates of nucleated cell counts were drawn from the amplification of reference gene primers. The repertoire was sequenced with immunoSEQ multiplex PCR; TCRdb's copy has only in-frame clones and lacks some. V, J and clone size derive from that table, while D and trimming were established from the DNA sequence. This sample carries around 200,000 clones, 80% to 85% of them seen once, and the ten largest clones take approximately 6.1%. The V gene's germline CDR1 is MNHEY and CDR2 SVGAGI. Trimming shortened V by 3 bases and J by 7 bases, and 17 bases separated the two germline ends. This CDR3 spans 15 amino acids.

This sequence was found in a woman aged 40 to 49 with acute or convalescent COVID-19. Sequenced sample: peripheral blood. The V and J genes are TRBV6-5 and TRBJ2-3; D is perhaps TRBD2 (6 bases). The CDR3 spells CASSYRAGRINTQYF. CDR3 DNA: TGTGCCAGCAGTTATCGTGCAGGGAGGATCAATACGCAGTATTTT.